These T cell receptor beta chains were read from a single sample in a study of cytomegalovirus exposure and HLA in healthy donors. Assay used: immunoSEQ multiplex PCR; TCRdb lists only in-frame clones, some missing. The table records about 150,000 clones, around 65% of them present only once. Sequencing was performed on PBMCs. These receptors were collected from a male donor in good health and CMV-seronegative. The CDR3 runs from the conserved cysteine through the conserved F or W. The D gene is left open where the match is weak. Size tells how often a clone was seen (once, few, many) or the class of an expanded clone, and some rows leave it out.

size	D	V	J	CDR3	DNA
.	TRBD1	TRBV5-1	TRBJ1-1	CASSLGTGGTEAFF	TGCGCCAGCAGCTTGGGGACAGGGGGCACTGAAGCTTTCTTT
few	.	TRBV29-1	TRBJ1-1	CSVESQHRTEAFF	TGCAGCGTTGAATCCCAACACCGAACTGAAGCTTTCTTT
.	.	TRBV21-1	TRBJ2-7	CASSKASGVPYEQYF	TGTGCCAGCAGCAAAGCCAGCGGGGTTCCGTACGAGCAGTACTTC
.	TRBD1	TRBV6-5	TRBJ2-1	CASSYSWDSSYNEQFF	TGTGCCAGCAGTTACTCCTGGGACAGCTCCTACAATGAGCAGTTCTTC
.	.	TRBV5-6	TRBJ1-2	CASSFYGHGYTF	TGTGCCAGCAGCTTCTATGGGCATGGCTACACCTTC
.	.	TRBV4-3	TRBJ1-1	CASSPAGGGLRHTEAFF	TGCGCCAGCAGCCCCGCCGGTGGGGGACTGAGGCACACTGAAGCTTTCTTT
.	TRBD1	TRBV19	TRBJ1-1	CASSPRTGRRNTEAFF	TGTGCCAGTAGTCCCCGGACAGGGCGTCGGAACACTGAAGCTTTCTTT
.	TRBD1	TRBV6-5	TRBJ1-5	CASRGTGGQPQHF	TGTGCCAGCAGGGGGACAGGGGGTCAGCCCCAGCATTTT
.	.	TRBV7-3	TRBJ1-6	CASSSDGLYNSPLHF	TGTGCCAGCAGCTCGGACGGACTGTATAATTCACCCCTCCACTTT
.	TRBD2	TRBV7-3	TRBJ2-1	CASSLAGGVRNEQFF	TGTGCCAGCAGCTTAGCGGGGGGGGTTCGTAATGAGCAGTTCTTC
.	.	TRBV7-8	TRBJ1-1	CASSEELNTEAFF	TGTGCCAGCAGCGAGGAGTTGAACACTGAAGCTTTCTTT
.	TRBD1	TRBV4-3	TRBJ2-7	CASSQRDRDSYEQYF	TGCGCCAGCAGCCAGCGGGACAGGGACTCCTACGAGCAGTACTTC
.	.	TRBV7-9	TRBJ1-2	CASSLAAANYGYPF	TGTGCCAGCAGCTTAGCGGCTGCTAACTATGGCTACCCCTTC
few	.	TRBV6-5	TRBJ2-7	CASRHYPTSYEQYF	TGTGCCAGCAGACACTACCCCACCTCCTACGAGCAGTACTTC
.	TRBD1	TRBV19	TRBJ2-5	CASSLTGGAETQYF	TGTGCCAGTAGTTTAACAGGGGGCGCGGAGACCCAGTACTTC
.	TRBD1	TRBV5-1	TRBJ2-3	CASSLATTGADTQYF	TGCGCCAGCAGCTTGGCAACTACAGGGGCAGATACGCAGTATTTT
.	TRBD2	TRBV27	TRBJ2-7	CASRSSGPYEQYF	TGTGCCAGCAGATCTAGCGGACCCTACGAGCAGTACTTC
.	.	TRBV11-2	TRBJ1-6	CASSLDHTGLDSPLHF	TGTGCCAGCAGCTTAGATCACACAGGGTTGGATTCACCCCTCCACTTT
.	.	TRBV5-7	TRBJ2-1	CASSRGTAYSHEQFF	TGTGCCAGCAGTCGGGGGACGGCCTATTCCCATGAGCAGTTCTTC
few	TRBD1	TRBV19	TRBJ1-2	CASSVTGVGYGYTF	TGTGCCAGTAGTGTGACAGGGGTCGGCTATGGCTACACCTTC
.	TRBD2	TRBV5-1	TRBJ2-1	CASSLGLAGYNEQFF	TGCGCCAGCAGCTTGGGACTAGCGGGGTACAATGAGCAGTTCTTC
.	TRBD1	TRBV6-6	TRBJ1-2	CASSPPGQGTGYTF	TGTGCCAGCAGTCCACCGGGACAGGGAACTGGCTACACCTTC
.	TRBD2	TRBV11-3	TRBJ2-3	CASSRRTSGARGDTQYF	TGTGCCAGCAGCCGCCGGACTAGCGGGGCCCGGGGAGATACGCAGTATTTT
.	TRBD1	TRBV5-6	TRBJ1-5	CASSLVGSVGQDSRPQHF	TGTGCCAGCAGCTTGGTTGGGTCTGTGGGACAGGACTCTCGGCCCCAGCATTTT
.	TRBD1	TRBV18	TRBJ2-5	CASSPGTGGKETQYF	TGTGCCAGCTCACCAGGGACAGGGGGCAAAGAGACCCAGTACTTC
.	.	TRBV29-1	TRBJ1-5	CSVETGNQPQHF	TGCAGCGTGGAAACGGGAAATCAGCCCCAGCATTTT
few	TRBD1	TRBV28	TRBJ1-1	CASSSYRGNEAFF	TGTGCCAGCAGTTCCTACAGGGGGAATGAAGCTTTCTTT
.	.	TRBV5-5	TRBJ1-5	CASSPRRSQPQHF	TGTGCCAGCAGCCCCCGAAGGAGTCAGCCCCAGCATTTT
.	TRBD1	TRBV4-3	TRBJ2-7	CASSRGQGRYEQYF	TGCGCCAGCAGCCGAGGACAGGGGAGGTACGAGCAGTACTTC
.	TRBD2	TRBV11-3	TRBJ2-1	CASQAGGNNEQFF	TGTGCCAGCCAAGCGGGGGGCAACAATGAGCAGTTCTTC
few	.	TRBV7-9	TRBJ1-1	CASSPTGTTEAFF	TGTGCCAGCAGCCCCACAGGGACCACTGAAGCTTTCTTT
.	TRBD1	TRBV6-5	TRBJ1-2	CASSIQGLRGYTF	TGTGCCAGCAGTATACAGGGGTTACGAGGCTACACCTTC
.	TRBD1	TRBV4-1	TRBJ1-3	CASSQPGQSFGNTIYF	TGCGCCAGCAGCCAGCCGGGACAGAGTTTCGGAAACACCATATATTTT
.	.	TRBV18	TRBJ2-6	CASSPSPYYNVLTF	TGTGCCAGCTCACCAAGTCCATACTACAACGTCCTGACTTTC
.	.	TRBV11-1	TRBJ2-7	CASSTWRAPTYEQYF	TGTGCCAGCAGCACATGGCGAGCGCCAACCTACGAGCAGTACTTC
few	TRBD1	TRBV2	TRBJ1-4	CASRDRGLEKLFF	TGTGCCAGCAGGGACAGGGGGCTTGAAAAACTGTTTTTT
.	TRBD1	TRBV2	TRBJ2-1	CATNLRGRPNEQFF	TGTGCCACCAACCTAAGGGGGCGGCCCAATGAGCAGTTCTTC
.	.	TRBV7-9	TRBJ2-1	CASSFFSDRSEQFF	TGTGCCAGCAGCTTTTTCTCGGACAGAAGCGAGCAGTTCTTC
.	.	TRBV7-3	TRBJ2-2	CASSFSTGELFF	TGTGCCAGCAGCTTTTCGACCGGGGAGCTGTTTTTT
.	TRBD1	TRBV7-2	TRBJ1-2	CASSLGAGQLYGYPF	TGTGCCAGCAGCTTAGGGGCGGGACAGCTTTATGGCTACCCCTTC
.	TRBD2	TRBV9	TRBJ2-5	CASSVYGGTETQYF	TGTGCCAGCAGCGTGTACGGGGGGACAGAGACCCAGTACTTC
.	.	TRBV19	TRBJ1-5	CASSIATRSNQPQHF	TGTGCCAGTAGTATAGCAACGCGTAGCAATCAGCCCCAGCATTTT
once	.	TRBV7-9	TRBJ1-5	CASSLGGGFDQPQHF	TGTGCCAGCAGCTTAGGAGGGGGTTTTGATCAGCCCCAGCATTTT